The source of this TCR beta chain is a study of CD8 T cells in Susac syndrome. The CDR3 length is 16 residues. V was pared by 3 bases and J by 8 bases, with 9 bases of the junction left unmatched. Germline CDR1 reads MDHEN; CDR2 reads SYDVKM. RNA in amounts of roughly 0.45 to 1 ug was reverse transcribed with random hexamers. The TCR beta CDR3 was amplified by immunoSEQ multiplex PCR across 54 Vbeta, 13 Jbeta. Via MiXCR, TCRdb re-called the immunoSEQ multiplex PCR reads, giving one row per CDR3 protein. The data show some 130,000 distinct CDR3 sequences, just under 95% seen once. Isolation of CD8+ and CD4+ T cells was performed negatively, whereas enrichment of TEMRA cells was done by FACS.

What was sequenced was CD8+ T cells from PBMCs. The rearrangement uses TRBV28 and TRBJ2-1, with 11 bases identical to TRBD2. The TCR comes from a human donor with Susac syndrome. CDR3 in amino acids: CASSFELAGEIDEQFF. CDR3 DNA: TGTGCCAGCAGTTTTGAACTAGCGGGGGAGATCGATGAGCAGTTCTTC. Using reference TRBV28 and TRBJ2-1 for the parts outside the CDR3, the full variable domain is DVKVTQSSRYLVKRTGEKVFLECVQDMDHENMFWYRQDPGLGLRLIYFSYDVKMKEKGDIPEGYSVSREKKERFSLILESASTNQTSMYLCASSFELAGEIDEQFFGPGTRLTVL.